The 32 T cell receptor beta chains below were found in one sample sequenced in a study of control samples from healthy donors and cancer patients. Some clones are missing from TCRdb's copy, which holds only in-frame ones; the method was immunoSEQ multiplex PCR. The sample consists of about 130,000 clones, 85% to 95% of them appearing once. The sample was blood. These TCRs come from a man aged 18-30 years in good health.

Here the CDR3 DNA reads TGTGCCAGCAGCTTAAGAACAGGAGGGCAGGGCTACACCTTC. Amino acid sequence: CASSLRTGGQGYTF. V is TRBV11-1 and J is TRBJ1-2; a possible D gene is TRBD1 (5 bases). Germline V gene sequence: CDR1 SGHAT, CDR2 FQDESV (reference sequence). The length of the CDR3 is 14 residues. Trimming stripped 2 bases from V and 8 bases from J, with 15 bases between. The variable domain in full, with the rest retrieved from reference TRBV11-1 and TRBJ1-2, is EAEVAQSPRYKITEKSQAVAFWCDPISGHATLYWYRQILGQGPELLVQFQDESVVDDSQLPKDRFSAERLKGVDSTLKIQPAELGDSAMYLCASSLRTGGQGYTFGSGTRLTVV.

The V call is TRBV4-1, the J call TRBJ2-1, with D uncertain. V shed 2 bases and J shed 4 bases, with 9 bases lying between them. CDR1 and CDR2 from the germline V gene are MGHRA and YSYEKL. The CDR3 is 14 residues long. CDR3 coding DNA: TGCGCCAGCAGCCAACCGACGGTTTACAATGAGCAGTTCTTC. Translating gives CASSQPTVYNEQFF.

This chain's CDR3 is CASSYTGTGGRYEQYF. The CDR3, as DNA: TGTGCCAGCAGCTACACCGGGACAGGGGGAAGGTACGAGCAGTACTTC. The rearrangement links TRBV7-9 to TRBJ2-7; 11 bases fit TRBD1. V lost 4 bases to trimming and J lost 4 bases; unmatched junction nucleotides: 9. The germline gives CDR1 SEHNR, CDR2 FQNEAQ (reference sequence). The CDR3 sequence is 16 residues long.

This sequence joins TRBV5-8 and TRBJ2-7; D remains unclear. V was clipped by 4 bases and J by 4 bases, with 9 bases between them. Germline V lookup: CDR1 SGHTS, CDR2 YDEGEE. The CDR3 runs 12 residues. Written as DNA, the CDR3 is TGTGCCAGCAGCCCGAACACATACGAGCAGTACTTC. Amino acid sequence: CASSPNTYEQYF.

The rearrangement uses TRBV6-1 and TRBJ1-1; possibly TRBD1 for D (5 bases). The CDR3 totals 14 residues. V was shortened by 3 bases and J by 0 bases, with 8 bases between the two germline ends. The germline CDR1 and CDR2 sequences are MNHNS and SASEGT. The CDR3 here is CASSDIGVNTEAFF. The CDR3 DNA is TGTGCCAGCAGTGATATAGGGGTGAACACTGAAGCTTTCTTT.

The genes are TRBV6-5 and TRBJ1-1; D ambiguous. Germline assignment: CDR1 MNHEY and CDR2 SVGAGI. The V and J ends lost 5 bases and 1 base respectively, with 11 bases between them. The CDR3 consists of 14 residues. CDR3 bases: TGTGCCAGCAGTACCCCGATGGGGAACACTGAAGCTTTCTTT. Translation gives CASSTPMGNTEAFF.

This chain connects TRBV6-1 to TRBJ1-6; D is unresolved. Germline values: CDR1 MNHNS, CDR2 SASEGT. Between the trimmed V and J ends, which lost 3 bases and 4 bases, there was a span of 16 bases. This CDR3 is 17 amino acids long. The CDR3 region is CASSEGSNYLYNSPLHF. CDR3 nucleotides: TGTGCCAGCAGTGAGGGGTCTAACTATCTGTATAATTCACCCCTCCACTTT.

The rearrangement joins TRBV4-1 to TRBJ1-5; 7 bases line up with TRBD1. The CDR3 sequence is 19 residues long. From germline, CDR1 is MGHRA and CDR2 YSYEKL. J was trimmed by 2 bases and V by 0 bases; bases with no gene match: 13. The CDR3 spells CASSQEGGQAYGGNQPQHF. CDR3 bases: TGCGCCAGCAGCCAAGAGGGCGGACAGGCCTATGGTGGCAATCAGCCCCAGCATTTT.

This clone is a singleton in its sample. J is TRBJ2-1 and V is TRBV30; 10 bases are shared with TRBD2. Germline V lookup: CDR1 GTSNPN, CDR2 SVGIG (reference sequence). The V and J ends lost 3 bases and 7 bases, in that order; junction bases with no gene match: 3. The CDR3 covers 13 residues. Here the CDR3 DNA reads TGTGCCTGGAGGAATAGCGGGGGGAATGAGCAGTTCTTC. This gives the protein CAWRNSGGNEQFF.

The rearrangement links TRBV27 to TRBJ1-5, with 11 positions matching TRBD1. Germline V gene data show CDR1 as MNHEY and CDR2 as SMNVEV (reference sequence). With V trimmed by 3 bases and J by 3 bases, 7 bases remained unmatched. This CDR3 comprises 17 residues. CDR3 DNA sequence: TGTGCCAGCAGTTTCCTCGGGACAGGGGGTAACAATCAGCCCCAGCATTTT. Its translation: CASSFLGTGGNNQPQHF.

V usage is TRBV6-5 and J usage is TRBJ1-5; D is uncertain. V lost 0 bases, J lost 2 bases, and 8 bases lay in between. Germline CDR1 and CDR2: MNHEY and SVGAGI. The CDR3 has 15 amino acids. The CDR3 DNA follows: TGTGCCAGCAGTTACTCGGTAAATGGCAATCAGCCCCAGCATTTT. It translates to CASSYSVNGNQPQHF.

This sequence joins TRBV18 and TRBJ2-1; the match to TRBD2 covers 10 bases. The CDR3 totals 15 residues. V gave up 0 bases and J gave up 7 bases; unmatched junction bases: 3. Germline CDR1 is KGHSH and CDR2 is LQKENI. CDR3 sequence (DNA): TGTGCCAGCTCACCACCGTCTAGCGGGGGTAATGAGCAGTTCTTC. Amino acids: CASSPPSSGGNEQFF.

V gene TRBV7-3 combines with J gene TRBJ2-2; 7 bases line up with TRBD2. CDR3 length: 14 amino acids. CDR1 is SGHTA and CDR2 is FQGTGA in the germline V gene. J lost 3 bases, V lost 5 bases, and 3 bases had no gene match. The CDR3 loop reads CASSRTSDTGELFF. The CDR3 region has the DNA TGTGCCAGCAGCCGCACTAGCGACACCGGGGAGCTGTTTTTT.

The chain links TRBV7-3 to TRBJ2-4; D might be TRBD1 (5 bases). Germline lookup yields CDR1 SGHTA and CDR2 FQGTGA. The CDR3 has 13 residues. V lost 2 bases to trimming and J lost 6 bases, with 8 bases between them. The CDR3 nucleotides are TGTGCCAGCAGCTTACAGGGTGGAAACATTCAGTACTTC. This sequence encodes CASSLQGGNIQYF.

The chain has TRBV12-5 and TRBJ1-5; D is ambiguous. Germline lookup yields CDR1 LGHNT and CDR2 FRNRAP. With 4 bases removed from V and 0 bases from J, the gap between germline ends came to 13 bases. CDR3 size: 16 residues. This CDR3 is CASGWERRYSNQPQHF. The DNA of the CDR3 is TGTGCTAGTGGTTGGGAGCGTCGATATAGCAATCAGCCCCAGCATTTT.

The chain has TRBV30 and TRBJ1-4, with D possibly being TRBD1 (6 bases). This CDR3 has 13 residues. V lost 8 bases and J lost 0, with 10 bases in between. Looked up from germline, CDR1 is GTSNPN and CDR2 is SVGIG (reference sequence). The CDR3 region is CAGGPATNEKLFF. The CDR3 nucleotides read TGTGCCGGGGGCCCTGCAACTAATGAAAAACTGTTTTTT.

The genes are TRBV27 and TRBJ2-5; 7 nucleotides match TRBD1. V lost 5 bases, J lost 3 bases, and 9 bases stayed unmatched. The CDR3 sequence is 15 residues long. Germline V gene sequence: CDR1 MNHEY, CDR2 SMNVEV (reference sequence). CDR3 sequence reads: CASSPRDRSKETQYF. The CDR3 bases are TGTGCCAGCAGTCCCCGGGACAGATCTAAAGAGACCCAGTACTTC.

The chain carries TRBV15 and TRBJ1-4; D is uncertain. The CDR3 consists of 15 residues. V lost 3 bases and J lost 5, with 13 bases in between. The germline CDR1 and CDR2 sequences are LNHNV and YYDKDF (reference sequence). This CDR3 is CATSSGGRENEKLFF. CDR3 sequence (DNA): TGTGCCACCAGCAGCGGCGGTCGAGAAAATGAAAAACTGTTTTTT.

The chain carries TRBV30 and TRBJ1-5; 8 nucleotides align to TRBD1. CDR3 length: 13 residues. V lost 5 bases and J lost 6; bases outside the gene matches: 6. Germline CDR1 and CDR2: GTSNPN and SVGIG (reference sequence). This chain's CDR3 is CAWDRGFGQPQHF. The CDR3 region has the DNA TGTGCCTGGGACAGGGGTTTCGGTCAGCCCCAGCATTTT.

J is TRBJ2-7 and V is TRBV4-1; maybe TRBD1 (6 bases). Trimming shortened V by 3 bases and J by 5 bases, and 11 bases separated the two germline ends. CDR1 and CDR2 from the germline V gene are MGHRA and YSYEKL. This CDR3 has 13 residues. This CDR3 reads CASSHLQGHEQYF. Here the CDR3 DNA reads TGCGCCAGCAGCCACTTACAGGGCCACGAGCAGTACTTC.

The chain links TRBV5-1 to TRBJ2-5, with 7 bases fitting TRBD1. CDR3 length: 14 residues. CDR1 and CDR2 from the germline V gene are SGHRS and YFSETQ. V shed 4 bases and J 1 base; nucleotides not matched to a gene: 4. The CDR3 loop reads CASSLGQVQETQYF. Written as DNA, the CDR3 is TGCGCCAGCAGCCTCGGACAGGTCCAAGAGACCCAGTACTTC.

V is TRBV29-1 and J is TRBJ2-7; D call uncertain. The CDR3 runs 11 residues. V gave up 4 bases and J gave up 3 bases, with 7 bases separating them. In germline, CDR1 is SQVTM, CDR2 ANQGSEA. The CDR3 is CSVGWRYEQYF. In DNA form, the CDR3 reads TGCAGCGTTGGGTGGCGCTACGAGCAGTACTTC.

The chain joins TRBV10-2 to TRBJ1-6, with D tentatively TRBD1 (5 bases). Between the trimmed V and J ends, which lost 8 bases and 14 bases, there was a span of 16 bases. Germline V gene sequence: CDR1 WSHSY, CDR2 SAAADI. This CDR3 has 12 amino acids. CDR3 DNA sequence: TGCGCCAGCCAGGCGGGGGGTAGGGCCCTCCACTTT. Protein sequence: CASQAGGRALHF.

This chain uses TRBV9 with TRBJ2-3; 9 nucleotides match TRBD1. CDR3 size: 14 residues. The ends lost 3 bases at V and 4 bases at J; junction bases unmatched: 3. Looked up from germline, CDR1 is SGDLS and CDR2 is YYNGEE. The CDR3 spells CASSGGQGPDTQYF. The DNA for the CDR3 is TGTGCCAGCAGCGGGGGACAGGGCCCAGATACGCAGTATTTT.

CDR3 amino acids: CAAQGTAKNTEAFF. CDR3 sequence (DNA): TGTGCCGCGCAAGGGACAGCTAAGAACACTGAAGCTTTCTTT. The rearrangement links TRBV10-3 to TRBJ1-1; 7 bases are shared with TRBD1. Unmatched junction bases numbered 10, after V lost 11 bases and J lost 1 base. Germline V gene lookup returns CDR1 ENHRY and CDR2 SYGVKD. CDR3 length: 14 amino acids.

V and J are TRBV11-2 and TRBJ2-7, with D unresolved. CDR3 length equals 12 residues. V dropped 5 bases and J dropped 0 bases, with 5 bases sitting between them. CDR1 and CDR2 from the germline V gene are SGHAT and FQNNGV. The CDR3: CASSRVSYEQYF. In DNA form, the CDR3 reads TGTGCCAGCAGCCGGGTCTCCTACGAGCAGTACTTC.

The chain uses TRBV6-2 or TRBV6-3 and TRBJ2-3; 9 bases map to TRBD2. CDR1 is MNHEY and CDR2 is SVGEGT in the germline V gene. The J segment lost 0 bases and the V segment lost 6 bases, leaving 4 bases of the junction unmatched. This CDR3 is built from 15 residues. CDR3 sequence reads: CASSRSGGSTDTQYF. The DNA for the CDR3 is TGTGCCAGCAGCCGAAGCGGGGGGAGCACAGATACGCAGTATTTT.

This chain joins TRBV5-3 and TRBJ1-2, with D perhaps TRBD1 (5 bases). TRBV5-3 is annotated as an ORF whose role is uncertain. The CDR3 sequence is 17 residues long. V gave up 4 bases and J gave up 5 bases, with 24 bases separating them. CDR3 protein: CARSANPGLRMVYGYTF. The CDR3, as DNA: TGTGCCAGAAGCGCAAACCCGGGACTCCGGATGGTTTATGGCTACACCTTC.

This clone is a singleton in its sample. The chain combines TRBV12-5 with TRBJ2-3; TRBD1 aligns across 7 bases. The V gene's germline CDR1 is LGHNT and CDR2 FRNRAP. Trimming cost V 1 base and J 3 bases; bases outside gene matches: 4. This CDR3 region has 15 residues. CDR3 nucleotides: TGTGCTAGTGGTTTGGGGCAGGGGGAAACAGATACGCAGTATTTT. Translated, it gives CASGLGQGETDTQYF.

This chain joins TRBV20-1 and TRBJ1-5, with D uncertain. The germline V and J ends were trimmed by 3 bases and 4 bases, with 13 bases remaining between them. Germline lookup yields CDR1 DFQATT and CDR2 SNEGSKA (reference sequence). CDR3 length: 14 residues. This CDR3 is CSASSALQNQPQHF. In DNA form, the CDR3 reads TGCAGTGCTAGTTCGGCCCTTCAGAATCAGCCCCAGCATTTT.

The chain combines TRBV4-1 with TRBJ2-7; 8 positions agree with TRBD2. Trimming took 1 base from V and 2 from J; bases not matched to a gene: 4. This CDR3 comprises 15 residues. The germline CDR1 and CDR2 sequences are MGHRA and YSYEKL. The CDR3 DNA is TGCGCCAGCAGCCAAGTTACGGGGGGGGCCTACGAGCAGTACTTC. Encoded protein: CASSQVTGGAYEQYF.

The rearrangement uses TRBV6-4 and TRBJ2-1, with TRBD2 identical over 7 bases. V shed 3 bases and J 6 bases; nucleotides not matched to a gene: 5. The germline CDR1 and CDR2 sequences are MRHNA and SNTAGT. The CDR3 runs 14 residues. The CDR3 spells CASSEVGGSNEQFF. In nucleotides, the CDR3 is TGTGCCAGCAGTGAAGTGGGGGGGAGCAATGAGCAGTTCTTC.